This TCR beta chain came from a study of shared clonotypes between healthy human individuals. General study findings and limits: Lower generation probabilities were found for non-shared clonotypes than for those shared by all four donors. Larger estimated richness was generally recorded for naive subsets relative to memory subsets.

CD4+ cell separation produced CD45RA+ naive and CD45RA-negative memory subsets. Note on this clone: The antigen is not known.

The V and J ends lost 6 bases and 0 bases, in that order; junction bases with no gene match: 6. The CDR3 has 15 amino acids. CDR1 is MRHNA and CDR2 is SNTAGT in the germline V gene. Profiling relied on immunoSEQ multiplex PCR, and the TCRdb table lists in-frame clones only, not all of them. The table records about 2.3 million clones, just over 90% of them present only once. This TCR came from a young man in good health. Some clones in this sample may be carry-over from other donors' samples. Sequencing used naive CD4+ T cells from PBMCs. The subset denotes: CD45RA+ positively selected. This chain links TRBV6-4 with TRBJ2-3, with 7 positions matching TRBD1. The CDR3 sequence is CASSRGQSSTDTQYF. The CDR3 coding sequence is TGTGCCAGCAGCCGGGGACAGTCTAGCACAGATACGCAGTATTTT.